This passage covers 25 T cell receptor beta chains from one sample sequenced in a study of T-cell reconstitution after alpha-beta-depleted transplantation in children. Unique molecular identifiers featured in how the TCRbeta library was prepared. TCRdb itself ran the PCR reads through MiXCR, one entry per CDR3 protein. This sample has around 420,000 distinct CDR3 sequences, with under 20% found just once. Source: PBMCs, mostly from graft donor cells, taken 360 days after TCRalphabeta/CD19-depleted stem cell transplant. These receptor sequences come from a boy younger than two who had a stem cell transplant for Wiskott-Aldrich syndrome, so the T cells may come from the graft donor.

This clonotype occurred a few times. This rearrangement joins TRBV5-5 to TRBJ2-4, with 9 bases that match TRBD1. The CDR3 has 15 residues. CDR1 SGHKS and CDR2 YYEKEE come from the germline V gene (reference sequence). J was trimmed by 6 bases and V by 4 bases; bases with no gene match: 8. In DNA, the CDR3 is TGTGCCAGCAGCGTTCCGGGACAGGGCACAAACATTCAGTACTTC. Amino acids: CASSVPGQGTNIQYF.

The CDR3 loop reads CASSQSISHSYNEQFF. The DNA for the CDR3 is TGTGCCAGCAGCCAGTCGATTTCCCACTCCTACAATGAGCAGTTCTTC. The J gene is TRBJ2-1, the V gene TRBV3-1; D call uncertain. Trimming left V 3 bases short and J 0 bases short, with 12 bases between. The CDR3 runs to 16 residues. Per the germline V gene, CDR1 is LGHDT and CDR2 is YNNKEL (reference sequence).

This clonotype was counted a few times. V and J are TRBV5-8 and TRBJ1-2, with 9 nucleotides matching TRBD1. With 0 bases clipped from V and 4 bases from J, the junction kept 7 bases outside the gene matches. The CDR3 covers 16 residues. The germline gives CDR1 SGHTS, CDR2 YDEGEE. CDR3: CASSLEGTGKIYGYTF. CDR3 in DNA: TGTGCCAGCAGCTTGGAAGGGACAGGGAAGATCTATGGCTACACCTTC.

The chain has TRBV10-3 and TRBJ2-5; 10 bases align to TRBD1. The J segment lost 4 bases and the V segment lost 0 bases, leaving 5 bases of the junction unmatched. This CDR3 spans 16 amino acids. Germline V lookup: CDR1 ENHRY, CDR2 SYGVKD. The CDR3 DNA reads as TGTGCCATCAGTGAGTCGACAGGGGGCGCGAGAGAGACCCAGTACTTC. It translates to CAISESTGGARETQYF.

A few counts support this clonotype. The chain has TRBV12-3 or TRBV12-4 and TRBJ1-1; TRBD1 matches 8 bases. V shed 5 bases, J shed 5 bases, and the junction held 10 bases outside the gene matches. The CDR3 is 15 amino acids. The CDR3 spells CASSPRGTGRTEAFF. The DNA of the CDR3 is TGTGCCAGCAGTCCACGTGGGACAGGAAGGACTGAAGCTTTCTTT.

This clonotype has a handful of counts. The chain is built from TRBV7-8 and TRBJ2-1; D is ambiguous. The V gene's germline CDR1 is SGHVS and CDR2 FQNEAQ. The CDR3 is 13 residues long. Trimming removed 1 base at V and 10 bases at J, with 11 bases between. The CDR3 sequence is CASSLGVPEEQFF. In nucleotides, the CDR3 is TGTGCCAGCAGCTTAGGGGTACCCGAGGAGCAGTTCTTC.

The CDR3 sequence is CASSQVGGSEQYF. The CDR3 nucleotides are TGTGCCAGCAGCCAAGTCGGGGGATCCGAGCAGTACTTC. V usage is TRBV3-1 and J usage is TRBJ2-7, with TRBD2 as a possible D gene (6 bases). The germline V gene has CDR1 LGHDT and CDR2 YNNKEL (reference sequence). Trimming pared 1 base from V and 6 bases from J, leaving 10 bases between. The CDR3 runs 13 residues.

The table lists this clonotype with many counts. The chain links TRBV6-5 to TRBJ1-2, with 8 bases aligning to TRBD1. Losses at the gene ends were 5 bases for V and 3 bases for J; bases not matched to a gene: 11. This CDR3 has 16 amino acids. Per germline, CDR1 MNHEY and CDR2 SVGAGI. The CDR3 region is CASSRPGTGGYYGYTF. The DNA for the CDR3 is TGTGCCAGCAGTCGGCCCGGAACAGGGGGTTACTATGGCTACACCTTC.

The CDR3 bases are TGTGCCAGCAGCCCACTTAGCGGGGTGGAAGATGAGCAGTTCTTC. It encodes CASSPLSGVEDEQFF. This chain connects TRBV27 to TRBJ2-1, with 8 positions matching TRBD2. Germline-derived CDR1 and CDR2 are MNHEY and SMNVEV (reference sequence). Losses at the gene ends were 6 bases for V and 8 bases for J; bases not matched to a gene: 12. The CDR3 extends over 15 amino acids.

The chain recombines TRBV5-1 with TRBJ2-5; D may be TRBD1 (6 bases). The germline gives CDR1 SGHRS, CDR2 YFSETQ. The CDR3 spans 15 residues. V was cut by 4 bases and J by 1 base, with 14 bases left in between. Here the CDR3 DNA reads TGCGCCAGCAGCCTTTCCGGGACATTCCAAGAGACCCAGTACTTC. This encodes CASSLSGTFQETQYF.

This clonotype was observed at least ten times. The chain has TRBV28 and TRBJ2-3, with D unresolved. Germline V gene sequence: CDR1 MDHEN, CDR2 SYDVKM. The CDR3 spans 13 residues. V shed 2 bases and J shed 2 bases, with 5 bases lying between them. The CDR3 DNA reads as TGTGCCAGCAGTTTACCCCACACAGATACGCAGTATTTT. It specifies CASSLPHTDTQYF. The full variable domain, with the rest looked up from reference TRBV28 and TRBJ2-3, is DVKVTQSSRYLVKRTGEKVFLECVQDMDHENMFWYRQDPGLGLRLIYFSYDVKMKEKGDIPEGYSVSREKKERFSLILESASTNQTSMYLCASSLPHTDTQYFGPGTRLTVL.

This clonotype was seen a few times. The chain joins TRBV10-3 to TRBJ2-7; D unclear. Trimming took off 4 bases at V and 3 bases at J, with 10 bases between the two ends. The CDR3 covers 13 residues. Germline-derived CDR1 and CDR2 are ENHRY and SYGVKD. CDR3 DNA: TGTGCCATCAGTGCAATAACTGGCTACGAGCAGTACTTC. It translates to CAISAITGYEQYF.

This clonotype was detected only a few times. The rearrangement links TRBV5-4 to TRBJ1-1, with a possible D match to TRBD1 (5 bases). Looked up from germline, CDR1 is SGHNT and CDR2 is YYREEE (reference sequence). There are 13 residues in the CDR3. With 4 bases removed from V and 1 base from J, the gap between germline ends came to 8 bases. The CDR3 DNA reads as TGTGCCAGCAGCCGAGACAGGAACACTGAAGCTTTCTTT. Amino acids: CASSRDRNTEAFF.

The gene calls are TRBV20-1 and TRBJ2-3; 10 bases are a match to TRBD2. CDR3 length equals 15 residues. After removal of 0 bases from V and 5 bases from J, the junction contained 5 bases not matched to a gene. Germline V lookup: CDR1 DFQATT, CDR2 SNEGSKA (reference sequence). CDR3 coding DNA: TGCAGTGCTAGAGATCGGGCTAGCGGGAGAGATACGCAGTATTTT. Its translation is CSARDRASGRDTQYF.

This clonotype was counted many times. The V call is TRBV2, the J call TRBJ2-3, with D possibly being TRBD1 (6 bases). Per the germline V gene, CDR1 is SNHLY and CDR2 is FYNNEI. Trimming shortened V by 6 bases and J by 2 bases, and 9 bases separated the two germline ends. This CDR3 contains 13 residues. DNA for the CDR3: TGTGCCAGCAGGGACAGCCTCACAGATACGCAGTATTTT. Protein: CASRDSLTDTQYF. Full variable domain (missing parts from reference TRBV2 and TRBJ2-3): EPEVTQTPSHQVTQMGQEVILRCVPISNHLYFYWYRQILGQKVEFLVSFYNNEISEKSEIFDDQFSVERPDGSNFTLKIRSTKLEDSAMYFCASRDSLTDTQYFGPGTRLTVL.

This clonotype has more than one count but fewer than ten. The chain links TRBV27 to TRBJ2-7; D is unresolved. The CDR3 totals 15 residues. V lost 6 bases and J lost 0, with 15 bases in between. Germline assignment: CDR1 MNHEY and CDR2 SMNVEV (reference sequence). In nucleotides, the CDR3 is TGTGCCAGCAGCCCCACGCCTAAAGTCTCCTACGAGCAGTACTTC. It codes for CASSPTPKVSYEQYF.

This clonotype was seen a handful of times. The chain combines TRBV3-1 with TRBJ2-3, with 14 positions matching TRBD2. This CDR3 region has 20 residues. J lost 0 bases, V lost 3 bases, and 11 bases had no gene match. Germline lookup yields CDR1 LGHDT and CDR2 YNNKEL (reference sequence). The CDR3 DNA reads TGTGCCAGCAGCCACGGGACTAGCGGGAGACATATGCCTAGCACAGATACGCAGTATTTT. Amino acids: CASSHGTSGRHMPSTDTQYF.

This clonotype turned up a few times. This chain links TRBV7-6 with TRBJ1-2, with D unresolved. Between the trimmed V and J ends, which lost 10 bases and 3 bases, there was a span of 15 bases. This CDR3 is 13 amino acids long. The germline CDR1 and CDR2 sequences are SGHVS and FNYEAQ. As DNA, the CDR3 is TGTGCCACTTATGGAACCGGCGACTATGGCTACACCTTC. Translated: CATYGTGDYGYTF.

This clonotype has a count of ten or more. The J gene is TRBJ2-7, the V gene TRBV5-1, with 9 bases aligning to TRBD1. Germline loops: CDR1 SGHRS, CDR2 YFSETQ. The CDR3 covers 14 residues. The trim removed 3 bases at V and 2 bases at J, leaving 3 bases unmatched. CDR3 sequence reads: CASSWRDRAYEQYF. DNA of the CDR3: TGCGCCAGCAGCTGGAGGGACAGGGCCTACGAGCAGTACTTC. Supplemented by reference TRBV5-1 and TRBJ2-7, the full variable domain reads KAGVTQTPRYLIKTRGQQVTLSCSPISGHRSVSWYQQTPGQGLQFLFEYFSETQRNKGNFPGRFSGRQFSNSRSEMNVSTLELGDSALYLCASSWRDRAYEQYFGPGTRLTVT.

This clonotype has only a few counts. The chain has TRBV4-1 and TRBJ2-7; 8 nucleotides line up with TRBD2. With 0 bases clipped from V and 1 base from J, the junction kept 17 bases outside the gene matches. The V gene's germline CDR1 is MGHRA and CDR2 YSYEKL. The CDR3 is made up of 20 amino acids. CDR3 loop: CASSQEEVGRARGVSYEQYF. The CDR3 DNA is TGCGCCAGCAGCCAAGAAGAAGTTGGTCGTGCGCGGGGGGTTTCCTACGAGCAGTACTTC.

In its sample, this clonotype was seen a few times. This chain connects TRBV5-1 to TRBJ1-2; TRBD1 might be the D (5 bases). The CDR3 extends over 13 amino acids. Germline V gene lookup returns CDR1 SGHRS and CDR2 YFSETQ. Trimming left V 1 base short and J 14 bases short, with 18 bases between. The CDR3 is CASSLRAGELRTF. The CDR3 DNA reads TGCGCCAGCAGCTTGAGGGCGGGGGAGCTGCGGACCTTC.

The genes are TRBV5-1 and TRBJ2-5, with D uncertain. CDR1 is SGHRS and CDR2 is YFSETQ in the germline V gene. V was cut by 4 bases and J by 5 bases, with 18 bases left in between. The CDR3 runs to 15 residues. The CDR3 DNA is TGCGCCAGCAGCATAGATTCATACCTCGGGGAGACCCAGTACTTC. Translation: CASSIDSYLGETQYF.

The V and J genes are TRBV6-5 and TRBJ2-1; tentative D call: TRBD2 (6 bases). Germline assignment: CDR1 MNHEY and CDR2 SVGAGI. The V gene lost 0 bases and the J gene lost 0 bases, with 15 bases spanning the gap. The CDR3 is 18 amino acids. DNA for the CDR3: TGTGCCAGCAGTTACTCGGCCAACCTCGGGGGCTCCTACAATGAGCAGTTCTTC. Translated, it gives CASSYSANLGGSYNEQFF.

This clonotype was observed a few times. The chain couples TRBV12-3 or TRBV12-4 to TRBJ2-7; TRBD1 might be the D (6 bases). V lost 7 bases and J lost 3, with 19 bases in between. The CDR3 runs 15 residues. The CDR3 sequence is CASTPSGVSGYEQYF. In DNA form, the CDR3 reads TGTGCCAGCACCCCATCAGGGGTGAGTGGCTACGAGCAGTACTTC.

The chain couples TRBV7-2 to TRBJ2-1; D is ambiguous. V lost 2 bases, J lost 7 bases, and 18 bases lay in between. Looked up from germline, CDR1 is SGHTA and CDR2 is FQGNSA. This CDR3 is built from 16 residues. The CDR3 nucleotides read TGTGCCAGCAGCTTATACCCCAAAAAGTCACGGAATGAGCAGTTCTTC. This translates into CASSLYPKKSRNEQFF.